This T cell receptor (beta chain) appears in the sequencing data of a study of blood T cell repertoires in COVID-19 (TCRdb year 2020). Notes on the research overall: Samples covering the acute and convalescent phases of COVID-19 were provided by collaborators in the United States, Italy and Spain. The material from the prospective study consisted of cDNA or gDNA derived from T cells, B-cell-depleted T cells, or PBMCs. Deeply sampled blood TCRbeta repertoires from subjects exposed to, actively infected with, or recovered from COVID-19 were included in the dataset. The repertoires were made available in a free public database intended to serve as a resource for research on the immune response to SARS-CoV-2. Samples came from the ongoing ImmuneRACE study (first 160 participants) plus 1,254 subjects from 6 global collaborators. The sample metadata nearly always contained a de-identified subject ID, COVID-19 status, age in years and sex. Where available, HLA class I and class II types were taken from metadata supplied by the sample provider and were not determined by assay-based typing.

TCRbeta CDR3 regions were amplified from genomic DNA by means of the immunoSEQ Assay, a bias-controlled multiplex PCR. In the original analysis: The number of nucleated cells in each sample was estimated by amplification of reference gene primers within the assay. To quantify the absolute abundance of each unique TCRbeta CDR3 rearrangement, sequence reads were collapsed and filtered. For each sample, productive Simpson clonality was calculated by taking the square root of Simpson's diversity index across productive rearrangements. Drawn from immuneACCESS, this table holds only the in-frame rearrangements with V and J called that TCRdb kept. Clones are partly lost; checked studies trace under half to an unresolved V gene and leave the rest unexplained. V and J calls and clone size are those listed in that table; D and trimming were worked out from the DNA. The sample table contains over 200,000 clones; only one count was recorded for approximately 91% of them. The ten largest clones add up to 4% to 5.5% of the sample.

Turning to this clone: Its antigen specificity is not known. Qualities for individual bases were not recorded, and no much larger clone is one base off.

Each collaborating institution followed its own protocols to collect whole blood in K2EDTA tubes. Collaborator samples were shipped for TCRbeta analysis as frozen whole blood, isolated PBMCs, or DNA extracted from either sample type. According to the germline V gene, CDR1 reads MGHRA and CDR2 reads YSYEKL. Germline trimming amounts to 2 bases on V and 3 bases on J, with 2 as the count of junction bases outside the gene matches. Spanning cysteine to phenylalanine, the CDR3 consists of 15 amino acids. Solely the CDR3 DNA is kept, with 45 bases framed from the first base. Overall study outcomes, separate from this receptor: Clinical and demographic metadata were provided uncurated, with the amount varying by source and participant.

The rearrangement combines TRBV4-1 with TRBJ1-5; 9 central bases correspond to TRBD1. Material for sequencing was peripheral blood. The sequence derives from a woman aged 40 to 49 with acute or convalescent COVID-19. The sequenced DNA is TGCGCCAGCAGCCAAAGGGACAGGGTCAATCAGCCCCAGCATTTT. This codes for CASSQRDRVNQPQHF.